One and the same sample provided the 22 T cell receptor beta chains below, sequenced in a study of cytomegalovirus exposure and HLA in healthy donors. In the PCR, 60 Vbeta and 13 Jbeta primers were used. Sequencing was performed with immunoSEQ multiplex PCR; in TCRdb, only in-frame clones are kept and a portion is missing. This sample has about 79,000 clones; roughly 69% occur once, and the top ten carry approximately 7%. Sequenced sample: PBMCs. The receptors originated from a woman aged 45-65 years in good health and CMV-seropositive.

The genes are TRBV18 and TRBJ1-1, with 7 bases lining up with TRBD1. The J segment lost 5 bases and the V segment lost 4 bases, leaving 10 bases of the junction unmatched. Per germline, CDR1 KGHSH and CDR2 LQKENI. This CDR3 spans 15 amino acids. CDR3 sequence reads: CASSLGLTGWTEAFF. The CDR3 DNA sequence: TGTGCCAGCTCACTCGGATTGACAGGGTGGACTGAAGCTTTCTTT.

The rearrangement joins TRBV15 to TRBJ2-7; 9 nucleotides agree with TRBD1. The CDR3 extends over 14 amino acids. CDR1 and CDR2 (germline): LNHNV, YYDKDF (reference sequence). The trim removed 5 bases at V and 0 bases at J, leaving 2 bases unmatched. The CDR3 loop is CATSDRGSSYEQYF. Here the CDR3 DNA reads TGTGCCACCAGCGACAGGGGGAGCTCCTACGAGCAGTACTTC.

The chain combines TRBV7-9 with TRBJ1-2; TRBD1 matches 7 bases. V lost 3 bases and J lost 7; bases outside the gene matches: 11. CDR3 length equals 15 residues. The germline gives CDR1 SEHNR, CDR2 FQNEAQ (reference sequence). The CDR3 region is CASSFGQVLARGYTF. The CDR3 region has the DNA TGTGCCAGCAGCTTCGGACAGGTACTGGCGCGTGGCTACACCTTC.

This chain uses TRBV6-1 with TRBJ1-2; tentatively, D is TRBD1 (6 bases). The CDR3 extends over 15 amino acids. V lost 6 bases, J lost 7 bases, and 21 bases lay in between. Germline CDR1 reads MNHNS; CDR2 reads SASEGT. CDR3 coding DNA: TGTGCCAGCAGCGCAGACGGCCTCAGGGGAAGTGGCTACACCTTC. Its protein product is CASSADGLRGSGYTF.

The chain links TRBV7-8 to TRBJ1-2, with D unclear. Trimming took 5 bases from V and 8 from J, leaving 18 bases between them. This CDR3 is built from 14 residues. CDR1 and CDR2 (germline): SGHVS, FQNEAQ. For the CDR3, the DNA is TGTGCCAGCAGCCGTGCAGCCCCAGCGAGAGGCTACACCTTC. It is translated as CASSRAAPARGYTF.

V gene TRBV7-9 combines with J gene TRBJ1-1; the match to TRBD1 covers 7 bases. With 2 bases clipped from V and 10 bases from J, the junction kept 7 bases outside the gene matches. Germline assignment: CDR1 SEHNR and CDR2 FQNEAQ (reference sequence). This CDR3 comprises 13 residues. CDR3 region: CASSLTGEDSAFF. The CDR3 nucleotides read TGTGCCAGCAGCTTAACAGGGGAGGATTCAGCTTTCTTT.

The chain employs TRBV27 and TRBJ1-2; D might be TRBD1 (6 bases). Germline CDR1 is MNHEY and CDR2 is SMNVEV (reference sequence). V was shortened by 2 bases and J by 1 base, with 11 bases between the two germline ends. The CDR3 is 15 amino acids. The CDR3: CASSLATGNNYGYTF. The CDR3 DNA sequence: TGTGCCAGCAGTTTAGCGACAGGCAATAACTATGGCTACACCTTC.

The chain employs TRBV5-1 and TRBJ1-2; D ambiguous. This CDR3 is 15 amino acids long. CDR1 SGHRS and CDR2 YFSETQ come from the germline V gene. V was pared by 0 bases and J by 2 bases, with 11 bases between. In nucleotides, the CDR3 is TGCGCCAGCAGCTTGGGTTCAGAAAGAAACTATGGCTACACCTTC. This codes for CASSLGSERNYGYTF.

The rearrangement joins TRBV13 to TRBJ2-5, with a weak D call TRBD2 (6 bases). Germline CDR1 is PRHDT and CDR2 is FYEKMQ (reference sequence). Trimming removed 5 bases from V and 6 bases from J, with 10 bases in between. The CDR3 runs 12 residues. The CDR3 spells CASSRGTQTQYF. CDR3 in DNA: TGTGCCAGCAGCCGGGGGACCCAGACCCAGTACTTC.

The J gene is TRBJ2-1, the V gene TRBV29-1; D ambiguous. There are 11 residues in the CDR3. Trimming pared 0 bases from V and 8 bases from J, leaving 5 bases between. The germline CDR1 and CDR2 sequences are SQVTM and ANQGSEA. DNA of the CDR3: TGCAGCGTTGAAGATATGTATGAGCAGTTCTTC. Amino acids: CSVEDMYEQFF.

This clone was recorded only once. The rearrangement uses TRBV4-1 and TRBJ1-4, with D uncertain. CDR1 and CDR2 from the germline V gene are MGHRA and YSYEKL. Trimming pared 2 bases from V and 0 bases from J, leaving 7 bases between. The CDR3 spans 15 residues. The CDR3 here is CASSQYGATNEKLFF. CDR3 sequence (DNA): TGCGCCAGCAGCCAATACGGGGCAACTAATGAAAAACTGTTTTTT.

The CDR3 nucleotides read TGTGCCAGCTGGGAGGGCATGGGAGCTTTCTTT. It translates to CASWEGMGAFF. V is TRBV6-1 and J is TRBJ1-1; D is undetermined. CDR1 and CDR2 (germline): MNHNS, SASEGT. This CDR3 region has 11 residues. V shed 8 bases and J shed 10 bases, with 14 bases lying between them.

The chain recombines TRBV28 with TRBJ2-3; 11 bases match TRBD1. V was pared by 4 bases and J by 6 bases, with 3 bases of the junction left unmatched. The CDR3 totals 14 residues. From germline, CDR1 is MDHEN and CDR2 SYDVKM. CDR3 sequence reads: CASSWDRGDDTQYF. The CDR3 DNA reads as TGTGCCAGCAGTTGGGACAGGGGGGACGATACGCAGTATTTT.

The J gene is TRBJ2-3, the V gene TRBV9, with a possible D match to TRBD2 (6 bases). The CDR3 has 15 residues. V lost 0 bases to trimming and J lost 0 bases, with 8 bases between them. CDR1 and CDR2 (germline): SGDLS, YYNGEE. The CDR3 nucleotides read TGTGCCAGCAGCGTAGGGGGACTCAGCACAGATACGCAGTATTTT. Encoded protein: CASSVGGLSTDTQYF.

This clone was recorded only once. The genes are TRBV5-1 and TRBJ2-7, with TRBD2 matching over 11 bases. Germline loops: CDR1 SGHRS, CDR2 YFSETQ. V lost 4 bases to trimming and J lost 2 bases; unmatched junction nucleotides: 5. The CDR3 consists of 15 residues. CDR3 sequence (DNA): TGCGCCAGCAGCCCGCTAGCGGGGGGAACCTACGAGCAGTACGTC. Amino acids: CASSPLAGGTYEQYV.

V usage is TRBV5-5 and J usage is TRBJ2-5; D unresolved. This CDR3 comprises 13 residues. V was clipped by 0 bases and J by 2 bases, with 5 bases between them. In germline, CDR1 is SGHKS, CDR2 YYEKEE (reference sequence). CDR3 amino acids: CASSLEPQETQYF. In DNA, the CDR3 is TGTGCCAGCAGCTTGGAGCCACAAGAGACCCAGTACTTC.

The rearrangement uses TRBV30 and TRBJ1-5, with TRBD1 identical over 7 bases. Germline V lookup: CDR1 GTSNPN, CDR2 SVGIG (reference sequence). The CDR3 totals 13 residues. Trimming cost V 1 base and J 7 bases; bases outside gene matches: 4. Here the CDR3 DNA reads TGTGCCTGGAGTGCCGACAGGGCACAGCCCCAGCATTTT. Protein sequence: CAWSADRAQPQHF.

This clone showed up just a few times. The rearrangement uses TRBV19 and TRBJ1-4; D call uncertain. CDR1 LNHDA and CDR2 SQIVND come from the germline V gene (reference sequence). V lost 9 bases, J lost 7 bases, and 15 bases lay in between. The CDR3 length is 13 residues. The CDR3 sequence is CARGESPREKLFF. CDR3 nucleotide sequence: TGTGCCAGGGGCGAATCTCCCCGTGAAAAACTGTTTTTT.

The CDR3 reads CASSLRQYNSPLHF. The CDR3 DNA sequence: TGTGCCAGCAGCCTAAGACAGTATAATTCACCCCTCCACTTT. The chain employs TRBV9 and TRBJ1-6; weak D call: TRBD1 (5 bases). In germline, CDR1 is SGDLS, CDR2 YYNGEE. The V gene lost 4 bases and the J gene lost 4 bases, with 9 bases spanning the gap. The CDR3 is 14 residues long.

This chain connects TRBV7-3 to TRBJ2-2; D perhaps matches TRBD2 (5 bases). CDR1 SGHTA and CDR2 FQGTGA come from the germline V gene. The CDR3 length is 16 residues. V was trimmed by 2 bases and J by 1 base, leaving 11 bases between them. The CDR3 region has the DNA TGTGCCAGCAGCTTAGAGGGCGCTGGGAACACCGGGGAGCTGTTTTTT. Amino acids: CASSLEGAGNTGELFF.

The chain has TRBV28 and TRBJ1-2; D ambiguous. The CDR3 has 13 residues. The V and J ends lost 2 bases and 6 bases respectively, with 10 bases between them. From germline, CDR1 is MDHEN and CDR2 SYDVKM. CDR3: CASSLDGTNGYTF. The CDR3, as DNA: TGTGCCAGCAGTTTAGATGGTACAAATGGCTACACCTTC.

This clone showed up just once. The CDR3 region is CASSLDTGTTNEQFF. DNA for the CDR3: TGTGCCAGCAGCTTAGATACGGGAACCACCAATGAGCAGTTCTTC. The V and J genes are TRBV11-2 and TRBJ2-1; the D gene is possibly TRBD2 (5 bases). Per germline, CDR1 SGHAT and CDR2 FQNNGV. The CDR3 totals 15 residues. The V and J ends lost 0 bases and 6 bases respectively, with 12 bases between them.